This T cell receptor (beta chain) derives from a study of shared clonotypes between healthy human individuals. Study-wide points: Non-shared clonotypes had lower generation probabilities than clonotypes shared by all four sorted-subset donors.

The data were produced by immunoSEQ multiplex PCR, yet TCRdb's version contains in-frame clones alone and is incomplete. Of 1,500,000 or so clones listed, approximately 98.5% are singletons. Remarks on this clone: As yet, its antigen is unknown.

Germline assignment: CDR1 SGHRS and CDR2 YFSETQ. The CDR3 is 16 residues long. Trimming removed 4 bases from V and 1 base from J, with 17 bases in between. This chain connects TRBV5-1 to TRBJ1-1; D is unresolved. The sample consisted of naive CD4+ T cells sorted from blood. Regarding subset: CD45RA+ positively selected. The source is a man aged 25-40 years in good health. The CDR3, as DNA: TGCGCCAGCAGCCCGGCGGGCTCCATCCGGAACACTGAAGCTTTCTTT. This encodes CASSPAGSIRNTEAFF.